These 2 T cell receptor beta chains originate from one sample sequenced in a study of T cell responses to AZD1222 COVID-19 vaccine. Assay: immunoSEQ multiplex PCR; the TCRdb copy retains only in-frame clones and omits some. The sample carries roughly 180,000 clones, approximately 92% recorded once. Specimen: peripheral blood, collected 28 days after the second dose of the MenACWY control vaccine. The receptors were sampled from an adult who received the MenACWY meningococcal vaccine as a control.

This sequence joins TRBV12-3 or TRBV12-4 and TRBJ1-5, with D unresolved. This CDR3 spans 11 amino acids. V dropped 8 bases and J dropped 5 bases, with 7 bases sitting between them. The CDR3 sequence is CASGKDQPQHF. CDR3 bases: TGTGCCAGCGGCAAGGATCAGCCCCAGCATTTT.

This chain connects TRBV9 to TRBJ2-7; D possibly uses TRBD1 or TRBD2 (5 bases each). The germline V gene encodes CDR1 SGDLS and CDR2 YYNGEE. The germline V and J ends were trimmed by 0 bases and 2 bases, with 12 bases remaining between them. This CDR3 is 15 amino acids long. The CDR3 spells CASSVGGTYTYEQYF. The CDR3 DNA follows: TGTGCCAGCAGCGTAGGGGGGACCTATACCTACGAGCAGTACTTC.